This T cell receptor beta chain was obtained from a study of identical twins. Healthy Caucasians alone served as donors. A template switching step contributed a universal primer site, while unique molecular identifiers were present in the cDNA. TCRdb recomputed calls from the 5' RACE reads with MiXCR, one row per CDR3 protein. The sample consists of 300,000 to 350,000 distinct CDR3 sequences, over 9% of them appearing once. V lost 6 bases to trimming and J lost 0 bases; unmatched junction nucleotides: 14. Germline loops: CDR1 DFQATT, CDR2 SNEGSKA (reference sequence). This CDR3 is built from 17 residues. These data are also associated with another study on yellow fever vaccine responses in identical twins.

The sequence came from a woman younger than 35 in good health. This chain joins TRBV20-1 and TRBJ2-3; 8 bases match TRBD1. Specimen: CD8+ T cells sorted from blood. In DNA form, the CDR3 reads TGCAGTGCAATACGTGCCGGGACAGGACCTAGCACAGATACGCAGTATTTT. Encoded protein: CSAIRAGTGPSTDTQYF.